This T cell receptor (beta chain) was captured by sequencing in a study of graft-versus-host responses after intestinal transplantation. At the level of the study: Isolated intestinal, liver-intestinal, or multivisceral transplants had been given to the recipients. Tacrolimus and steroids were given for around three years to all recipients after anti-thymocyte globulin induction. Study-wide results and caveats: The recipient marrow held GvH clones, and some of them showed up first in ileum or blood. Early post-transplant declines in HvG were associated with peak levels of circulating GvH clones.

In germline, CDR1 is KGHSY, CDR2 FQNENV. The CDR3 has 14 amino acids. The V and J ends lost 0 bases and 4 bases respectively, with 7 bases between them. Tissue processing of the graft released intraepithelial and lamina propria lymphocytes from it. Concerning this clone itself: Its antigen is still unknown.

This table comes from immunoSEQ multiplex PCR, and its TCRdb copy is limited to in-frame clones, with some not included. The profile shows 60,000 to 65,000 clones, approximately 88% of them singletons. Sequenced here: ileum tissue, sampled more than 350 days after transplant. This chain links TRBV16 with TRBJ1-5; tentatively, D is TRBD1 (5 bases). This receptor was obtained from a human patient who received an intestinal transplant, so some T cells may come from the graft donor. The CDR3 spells CASSQSGPNQPQHF. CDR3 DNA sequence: TGTGCCAGCAGCCAATCGGGACCTAATCAGCCCCAGCATTTT.